Listed here are 26 T cell receptor beta chains from one sample, sequenced in a study of graft-versus-host responses after intestinal transplantation. Data came from immunoSEQ multiplex PCR; TCRdb stores just in-frame clones and leaves some out. The data show some 5,600 clones, approximately 76% seen once. Lymphocytes (intraepithelial and lamina propria) were released by processing the graft tissue. Sequencing was performed on ileum tissue, taken 220 to 240 days after intestinal transplant. Every receptor here comes from a human patient who received an intestinal transplant, so some T cells may come from the graft donor.

The chain links TRBV18 to TRBJ1-1; D not certain. This CDR3 spans 14 amino acids. V was trimmed by 5 bases and J by 5 bases, leaving 15 bases between them. Germline values: CDR1 KGHSH, CDR2 LQKENI. CDR3 sequence reads: CASSFGDRGTEAFF. Written as DNA, the CDR3 is TGTGCCAGCTCATTCGGGGATCGTGGGACTGAAGCTTTCTTT.

Only a few counts were recorded for this clone. The gene calls are TRBV27 and TRBJ1-2; 10 positions match TRBD1. The germline CDR1 and CDR2 sequences are MNHEY and SMNVEV (reference sequence). V shed 4 bases, J shed 2 bases, and the junction held 13 bases outside the gene matches. The CDR3 is 18 amino acids. The CDR3 region has the DNA TGTGCCAGCAGTTCATACCTGGGTCCGGGACAGGGGAACTATGGCTACACCTTC. It is translated as CASSSYLGPGQGNYGYTF.

The chain has TRBV2 and TRBJ1-1; D perhaps matches TRBD1 (5 bases). The CDR3 covers 13 residues. Germline V gene lookup returns CDR1 SNHLY and CDR2 FYNNEI. V lost 6 bases and J 1 base, leaving 9 bases between the germline ends. CDR3 residues: CASRGERNTEAFF. As DNA, the CDR3 is TGTGCCAGCAGGGGGGAGAGGAACACTGAAGCTTTCTTT.

The chain combines TRBV6-7 with TRBJ1-1, with a tentative D call TRBD1 (5 bases). TRBV6-7 has ORF status, its function being uncertain. The CDR3 is 13 amino acids. Deletions cut 0 bases from V and 8 bases from J, with 10 bases between. The CDR3 nucleotides read TGTGCCAGCAGTTACTCGAATAACAGGGAAGCTTTCTTT. Protein sequence: CASSYSNNREAFF.

The CDR3 bases are TGTGCCACCAGCAGAGATGGGGGGGCGCCTGAAAAACTGTTTTTT. Encoded protein: CATSRDGGAPEKLFF. This chain links TRBV15 with TRBJ1-4, with a weak D call TRBD1 (6 bases). Between the trimmed V and J ends, which lost 0 bases and 7 bases, there was a span of 12 bases. The length of the CDR3 is 15 residues. Per germline, CDR1 LNHNV and CDR2 YYDKDF (reference sequence).

The chain recombines TRBV18 with TRBJ2-2; 8 bases match TRBD1. V lost 6 bases, J lost 0 bases, and 3 bases stayed unmatched. Germline CDR1 is KGHSH and CDR2 is LQKENI. The CDR3 has 15 residues. The CDR3 is CASSRDRSNTGELFF. In DNA form, the CDR3 reads TGTGCCAGCTCGCGGGACAGGTCGAACACCGGGGAGCTGTTTTTT.

This sequence joins TRBV6-8 and TRBJ1-1; D is possibly TRBD1 (6 bases). The ends were cut back, 2 bases at V and 1 base at J, with 11 bases in the middle. Germline CDR1 is MNHGY and CDR2 is SAAAGT. This CDR3 comprises 15 residues. CDR3 DNA sequence: TGTGCCAGCAGTTACACCGGGGGGCCGAACACTGAAGCTTTCTTT. Residues: CASSYTGGPNTEAFF.

The V gene is TRBV7-9, the J gene TRBJ2-2; perhaps D is TRBD1 or TRBD2 (6 bases each). The germline V gene encodes CDR1 SEHNR and CDR2 FQNEAQ (reference sequence). CDR3 size: 16 residues. Trimming shortened V by 4 bases and J by 6 bases, and 18 bases separated the two germline ends. In nucleotides, the CDR3 is TGTGCCAGCAGCTCACCCGCCGGGGGCCAATCCGGGGAGCTGTTTTTT. The encoded protein is CASSSPAGGQSGELFF.

This sequence joins TRBV9 and TRBJ2-1; TRBD1 or TRBD2 may be the D gene (7 bases each). CDR1 SGDLS and CDR2 YYNGEE come from the germline V gene. CDR3 size: 16 residues. The ends were cut back, 3 bases at V and 7 bases at J, with 20 bases in the middle. The CDR3 bases are TGTGCCAGCAGCGAGGGGGCGGGGGCCGCCGGGAATGAGCAGTTCTTC. As protein: CASSEGAGAAGNEQFF.

The chain couples TRBV4-1 to TRBJ2-3; a weak D match, TRBD2 (6 bases). Trimming stripped 2 bases from V and 1 base from J, with 10 bases between. Per germline, CDR1 MGHRA and CDR2 YSYEKL. CDR3 length: 15 residues. In DNA form, the CDR3 reads TGCGCCAGCAGCCAACAGGCTAGCGGCACAGATACGCAGTATTTT. It encodes CASSQQASGTDTQYF.

The CDR3 DNA follows: TGTGCCAGCAGTACTATAAAGCTTACGGTGGCTACCGGGGAGCTGTTTTTT. Its protein is CASSTIKLTVATGELFF. This rearrangement joins TRBV7-6 to TRBJ2-2, with unresolved D. V shed 6 bases and J shed 5 bases, with 22 bases lying between them. The germline V gene has CDR1 SGHVS and CDR2 FNYEAQ. The CDR3 sequence is 17 residues long.

The chain employs TRBV4-2 and TRBJ1-2; 8 nucleotides align to TRBD1. V lost 2 bases and J lost 3; bases outside the gene matches: 11. This CDR3 spans 17 amino acids. CDR1 LGHNA and CDR2 YNFKEQ come from the germline V gene. The CDR3 protein is CASSQTLFGGQDYGYTF. In DNA, the CDR3 is TGTGCCAGCAGCCAAACATTATTCGGGGGACAGGACTATGGCTACACCTTC.

This sequence joins TRBV14 and TRBJ2-6; tentative D call: TRBD1 (6 bases). V dropped 1 base and J dropped 4 bases, with 11 bases sitting between them. The CDR3 sequence is 16 residues long. Germline lookup yields CDR1 SGHDN and CDR2 FVKESK. CDR3 nucleotide sequence: TGTGCCAGCAGCCAAGCTACAGGGATCGGGGCCAACGTCCTGACTTTC. As protein: CASSQATGIGANVLTF.

A few counts support this clone. The chain employs TRBV19 and TRBJ2-7; D ambiguous. CDR3 size: 13 residues. Between the trimmed V and J ends, which lost 4 bases and 3 bases, there was a span of 10 bases. The germline gives CDR1 LNHDA, CDR2 SQIVND (reference sequence). The CDR3 DNA follows: TGTGCCAGTAGTACCGGGCTAAACTACGAGCAGTACTTC. This translates into CASSTGLNYEQYF.

The rearrangement links TRBV4-2 to TRBJ2-1; D assignment may be TRBD1 or TRBD2 (5 bases each). The CDR3 contains 15 residues. Germline assignment: CDR1 LGHNA and CDR2 YNFKEQ. V lost 4 bases and J lost 9, with 19 bases in between. The CDR3 here is CASSLGTGDFGEQFF. CDR3 nucleotides: TGTGCCAGCAGCCTCGGGACCGGTGATTTTGGTGAGCAGTTCTTC.

A single count supports this clone. The genes are TRBV28 and TRBJ2-7, with 11 bases fitting TRBD2. CDR1 and CDR2 (germline): MDHEN, SYDVKM. This CDR3 has 15 amino acids. Trimming cost V 5 bases and J 2 bases; bases outside gene matches: 5. In DNA, the CDR3 is TGTGCCAGCAGTAGTAGCGGGGGGGCCGCCTACGAGCAGTACTTC. This translates into CASSSSGGAAYEQYF. The full variable domain, in which reference TRBV28 and TRBJ2-7 provide the parts outside the CDR3, is DVKVTQSSRYLVKRTGEKVFLECVQDMDHENMFWYRQDPGLGLRLIYFSYDVKMKEKGDIPEGYSVSREKKERFSLILESASTNQTSMYLCASSSSGGAAYEQYFGPGTRLTVT.

This clone has more than one count but fewer than ten. This rearrangement joins TRBV13 to TRBJ2-7, with 7 nucleotides matching TRBD1. This CDR3 is built from 16 residues. V dropped 3 bases and J dropped 4; count of bases not matched to a gene: 12. Germline assignment: CDR1 PRHDT and CDR2 FYEKMQ (reference sequence). The CDR3 spells CASSLRIGGSGYEQYF. For the CDR3, the DNA is TGTGCCAGCAGCTTGAGGATAGGGGGCTCTGGGTACGAGCAGTACTTC. Full variable domain (rest looked up from reference TRBV13 and TRBJ2-7): AAGVIQSPRHLIKEKRETATLKCYPIPRHDTVYWYQQGPGQDPQFLISFYEKMQSDKGSIPDRFSAQQFSDYHSELNMSSLELGDSALYFCASSLRIGGSGYEQYFGPGTRLTVT.

The rearrangement uses TRBV5-1 and TRBJ2-3; TRBD2 matches at 9 bases. Germline lookup yields CDR1 SGHRS and CDR2 YFSETQ. V was clipped by 0 bases and J by 4 bases; unmatched bases: 12. The CDR3 totals 18 residues. For the CDR3, the DNA is TGCGCCAGCAGCTTGGGAGTAGGTAGCGGGGGCATAGCAGATACGCAGTATTTT. As protein: CASSLGVGSGGIADTQYF.

The rearrangement uses TRBV2 and TRBJ1-6, with a possible D match to TRBD1 (5 bases). The CDR3 consists of 14 residues. The germline V and J ends were trimmed by 6 bases and 4 bases, with 10 bases remaining between them. Germline V gene data show CDR1 as SNHLY and CDR2 as FYNNEI. The CDR3 DNA is TGTGCCAGCAGCAGGGTGCAGTATAATTCACCCCTCCACTTT. This codes for CASSRVQYNSPLHF.

The chain is built from TRBV5-1 and TRBJ2-3, with D hard to call. Germline values: CDR1 SGHRS, CDR2 YFSETQ. Deletions cut 0 bases from V and 2 bases from J, with 10 bases between. This CDR3 comprises 15 residues. This chain's CDR3 is CASSLALGSTDTQYF. The CDR3 coding sequence is TGCGCCAGCAGCTTGGCGCTGGGGTCCACAGATACGCAGTATTTT.

This chain connects TRBV6-5 to TRBJ1-6; no clear D. The CDR3 is made up of 13 amino acids. In germline, CDR1 is MNHEY, CDR2 SVGAGI. V was clipped by 5 bases and J by 7 bases, with 9 bases between them. The CDR3 here is CASSGERNSPLHF. The CDR3 bases are TGTGCCAGCAGTGGGGAGAGAAATTCACCCCTCCACTTT.

CDR3 DNA sequence: TGTGCCAGCAGCCAAGCCGGGGACAGCTTTAATTCACCCCTCCACTTT. It translates to CASSQAGDSFNSPLHF. The rearrangement joins TRBV9 to TRBJ1-6; 7 nucleotides line up with TRBD1. This CDR3 is 16 amino acids long. CDR1 SGDLS and CDR2 YYNGEE come from the germline V gene. The trim removed 4 bases at V and 6 bases at J, leaving 10 bases unmatched.

The chain joins TRBV19 to TRBJ1-5, with D unclear. This CDR3 spans 15 amino acids. Germline V gene data show CDR1 as LNHDA and CDR2 as SQIVND (reference sequence). V was trimmed by 0 bases and J by 7 bases, leaving 13 bases between them. CDR3 sequence: CASSIDTAAGQPQHF. The CDR3 nucleotides read TGTGCCAGTAGTATAGATACGGCCGCCGGGCAGCCCCAGCATTTT.

This clone was recorded a few times. Other DNA sequences in the same sample also yield this CDR3. This chain uses TRBV18 with TRBJ1-1; D gene unclear. Germline V lookup: CDR1 KGHSH, CDR2 LQKENI. The V end lost 0 bases, the J end lost 1 base, and 9 bases lay between the germline ends. CDR3 length: 15 amino acids. As DNA, the CDR3 is TGTGCCAGCTCACCACCCAGTAGGGAGAACACTGAAGCTTTCTTT. It codes for CASSPPSRENTEAFF.

The chain has TRBV13 and TRBJ1-1; TRBD1 matches at 8 bases. The CDR3 contains 13 residues. The ends lost 11 bases at V and 1 base at J; junction bases unmatched: 6. CDR1 is PRHDT and CDR2 is FYEKMQ in the germline V gene (reference sequence). CDR3 sequence reads: CAGQGPKNTEAFF. CDR3 nucleotides: TGTGCCGGACAGGGACCGAAGAACACTGAAGCTTTCTTT. Based on the CDR3 plus reference TRBV13 and TRBJ1-1, the full variable domain is AAGVIQSPRHLIKEKRETATLKCYPIPRHDTVYWYQQGPGQDPQFLISFYEKMQSDKGSIPDRFSAQQFSDYHSELNMSSLELGDSALYFCAGQGPKNTEAFFGQGTRLTVV.

V gene TRBV19 combines with J gene TRBJ2-3; 7 bases map to TRBD1. Trimming removed 8 bases from V and 6 bases from J; junction bases left unmatched: 8. Germline V gives CDR1 LNHDA, CDR2 SQIVND (reference sequence). This CDR3 region has 13 residues. The CDR3 is CASGLTGADTQYF. The CDR3 DNA reads as TGTGCCAGTGGCTTAACAGGGGCGGATACGCAGTATTTT.